One and the same sample provided the 9 T cell receptor beta chains below, sequenced in a study of molecular identifiers for immune sequencing clone quantification. TCRdb called the PCR reads again in MiXCR, with one record for every CDR3 protein. The top ten clones hold 0.94% of a sample with about 97,000 distinct CDR3 sequences, 20% to 25% of them seen once. The sample taken for sequencing was naive CD8+ T cells from blood, with Jurkat cell RNA spiked in. Subset defined: FACS-sorted CD8+CD4-CCR7+CD45RA+ naive T cells. The receptors stem from a human donor in good health. Some libraries in this study had Jurkat cell RNA spiked in.

At least ten counts were recorded for this clonotype. The rearrangement joins TRBV3-1 to TRBJ2-2; 7 positions agree with TRBD1. The length of the CDR3 is 16 residues. The trim removed 3 bases at V and 4 bases at J, leaving 8 bases unmatched. Germline V gene data show CDR1 as LGHDT and CDR2 as YNNKEL (reference sequence). CDR3 protein: CASSQGTAWRTGELFF. The CDR3 DNA reads as TGTGCCAGCAGCCAGGGGACAGCTTGGCGCACCGGGGAGCTGTTTTTT. The entire variable domain, with the rest obtained from reference TRBV3-1 and TRBJ2-2, is as follows: DTAVSQTPKYLVTQMGNDKSIKCEQNLGHDTMYWYKQDSKKFLKIMFSYNNKELIINETVPNRFSPKSPDKAHLNLHINSLELGDSAVYFCASSQGTAWRTGELFFGEGSRLTVL.

The sample holds one count of this clonotype. This sequence may be a read error, since a much larger clone differs from it by one base. The conserved phenylalanine or tryptophan is not found at the CDR3 terminus, so this likely reflects a read error. The gene calls are TRBV6-5 and TRBJ1-1, with a weak D call TRBD1 (6 bases). The CDR3 spans 14 residues. CDR1 and CDR2 from the germline V gene are MNHEY and SVGAGI. Trimming shortened V by 5 bases and J by 0 bases, and 10 bases separated the two germline ends. The CDR3 spells CASSPDRVNTEAFL. In DNA, the CDR3 is TGTGCCAGCAGTCCGGACAGAGTGAACACTGAAGCTTTCCTT.

There are many counts of this clonotype. The chain carries TRBV28 and TRBJ2-5, with 11 bases fitting TRBD2. The germline CDR1 and CDR2 sequences are MDHEN and SYDVKM. With 4 bases clipped from V and 1 base from J, the junction kept 11 bases outside the gene matches. CDR3 size: 18 residues. The DNA of the CDR3 is TGTGCCAGCAGTTACCCACCCGGACTAGCGGGCCTCCAAGAGACCCAGTACTTC. It yields the protein CASSYPPGLAGLQETQYF.

This clonotype appeared a single time. Since no conserved phenylalanine or tryptophan closes the CDR3, a read error is the likely cause. The DNA is left out, because the CDR3 cannot be placed on it with certainty; the CDR3 is given as TCRdb lists it. This rearrangement joins TRBV7-3 to TRBJ2-7; TRBD1, the D gene given by the table, was not confirmed from the DNA. The CDR3 contains 13 residues when both ends are counted. CDR1 and CDR2 from the germline V gene are SGHTA and FQGTGA. CDR3 sequence: CARRSGLGDEQEC.

This clonotype was recorded at least ten times. The chain joins TRBV11-2 to TRBJ2-2, with D perhaps TRBD1 (5 bases). This CDR3 spans 12 amino acids. Trimming stripped 10 bases from V and 4 bases from J, with 10 bases between. Germline V gene lookup returns CDR1 SGHAT and CDR2 FQNNGV. CDR3 in amino acids: CANPGATGELFF. DNA of the CDR3: TGTGCCAATCCTGGGGCCACCGGGGAGCTGTTTTTT. The entire variable domain, with the rest obtained from reference TRBV11-2 and TRBJ2-2, is as follows: EAGVAQSPRYKIIEKRQSVAFWCNPISGHATLYWYQQILGQGPKLLIQFQNNGVVDDSQLPKDRFSAERLKGVDSTLKIQPAKLEDSAVYLCANPGATGELFFGEGSRLTVL.

About this clonotype: One base away lies a much larger clone, so this may be a sequencing read error. The chain links TRBV6-2 or TRBV6-3 to TRBJ2-6; 8 nucleotides match TRBD1. CDR1 and CDR2 (germline): MNHEY, SVGEGT. There are 19 residues in the CDR3. The CDR3 region has the DNA TGTGCCAGCGGTTACGTAGAGACAGGGGACTCCTCTGGGGCCAACGTCCTGACTTTC. As protein: CASGYVETGDSSGANVLTF.

Comments on this clonotype: At one boundary the junction diverges from the germline segment, which might be a read error. V and J are TRBV2 and TRBJ2-5; 9 bases are a match to TRBD2. The CDR3 has 16 residues. CDR1 and CDR2 (germline): SNHLY, FYNNEI. CDR3 coding DNA: TGTGCCACCAATGGGGCACTAGCGGGCCGAAAAGAGGCCCAGTACTTC. Translation gives CATNGALAGRKEAQYF.

About this clonotype: A much larger clone differs by one base, so this may be a read error. This sequence joins TRBV24-1 and TRBJ2-3; 9 bases are a match to TRBD1. Germline-derived CDR1 and CDR2 are KGHDR and SFDVKD. V was clipped by 7 bases and J by 7 bases; unmatched bases: 5. The CDR3 has 13 amino acids. CDR3 nucleotide sequence: TGTGCCACCAGCGGGACAGGGACCAATACGCAGTATTTT. Its protein is CATSGTGTNTQYF.

Worth noting for this clonotype: A much bigger clone sits one base away, suggesting this may be a read error. The V call is TRBV27, the J call TRBJ2-7; TRBD2 aligns across 7 bases. This CDR3 comprises 14 residues. Germline values: CDR1 MNHEY, CDR2 SMNVEV (reference sequence). As DNA, the CDR3 is TGTGCCAGCAGTCTTCGCGGGGGATCCTACGTGCAGTACTTC. It yields the protein CASSLRGGSYVQYF.